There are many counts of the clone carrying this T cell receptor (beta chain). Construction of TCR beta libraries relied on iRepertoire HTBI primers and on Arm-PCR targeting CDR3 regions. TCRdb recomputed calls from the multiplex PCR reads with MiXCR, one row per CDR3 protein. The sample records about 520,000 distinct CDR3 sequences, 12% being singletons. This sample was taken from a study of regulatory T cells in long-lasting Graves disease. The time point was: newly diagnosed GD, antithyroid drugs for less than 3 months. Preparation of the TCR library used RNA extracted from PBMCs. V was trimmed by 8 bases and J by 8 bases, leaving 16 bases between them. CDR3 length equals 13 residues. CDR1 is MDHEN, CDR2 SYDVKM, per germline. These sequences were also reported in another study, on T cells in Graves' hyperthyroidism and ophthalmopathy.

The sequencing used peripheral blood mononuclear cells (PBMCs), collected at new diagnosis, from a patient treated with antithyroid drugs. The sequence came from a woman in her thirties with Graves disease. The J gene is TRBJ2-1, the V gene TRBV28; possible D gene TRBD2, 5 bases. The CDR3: CASGSSMYYEQFF. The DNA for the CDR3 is TGTGCCAGCGGGAGTTCAATGTACTATGAGCAGTTCTTC.